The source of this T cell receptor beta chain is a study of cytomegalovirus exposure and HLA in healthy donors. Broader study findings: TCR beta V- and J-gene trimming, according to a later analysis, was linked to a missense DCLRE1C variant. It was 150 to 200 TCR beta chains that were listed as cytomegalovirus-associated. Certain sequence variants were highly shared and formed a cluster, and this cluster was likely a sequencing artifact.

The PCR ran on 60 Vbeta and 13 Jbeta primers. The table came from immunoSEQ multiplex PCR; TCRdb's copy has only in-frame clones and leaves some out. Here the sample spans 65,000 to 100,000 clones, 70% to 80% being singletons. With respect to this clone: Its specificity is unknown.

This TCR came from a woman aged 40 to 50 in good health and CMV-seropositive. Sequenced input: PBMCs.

The CDR3 DNA is TGCGCCAGCAGCCCCGCGGGGACTAGCGGGGGAGTCACGTACTTC. Residues: CASSPAGTSGGVTYF. V is TRBV5-1 and J is TRBJ2-7; 14 bases align to TRBD2. The CDR3 spans 15 residues. With V trimmed by 4 bases and J by 12 bases, 12 bases remained unmatched. Germline CDR1 is SGHRS and CDR2 is YFSETQ.